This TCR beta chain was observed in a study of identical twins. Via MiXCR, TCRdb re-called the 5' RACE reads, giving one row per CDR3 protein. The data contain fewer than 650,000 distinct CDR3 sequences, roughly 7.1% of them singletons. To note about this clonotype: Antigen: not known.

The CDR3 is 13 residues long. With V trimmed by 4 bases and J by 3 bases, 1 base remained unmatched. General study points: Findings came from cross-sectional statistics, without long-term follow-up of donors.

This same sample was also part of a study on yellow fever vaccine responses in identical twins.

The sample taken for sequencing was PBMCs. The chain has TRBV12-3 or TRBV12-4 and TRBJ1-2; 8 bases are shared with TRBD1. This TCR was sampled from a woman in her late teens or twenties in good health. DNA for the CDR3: TGTGCCAGCAGTTACAGGGGGGACTATGGCTACACCTTC. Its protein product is CASSYRGDYGYTF.